Each of the 16 T cell receptor beta chains below was sequenced from the same sample in a study of neurological immune-mediated disorders. TCRdb redid the calling of the 5' RACE reads with MiXCR, one entry per CDR3 protein. The repertoire has 60,000 to 75,000 distinct CDR3 sequences, around 9.7% of them found once; the top ten carry 12%. Described time point: longitudinal time-point 2. The specimen was PBMCs. The receptor source for this set is a man aged 25-40 years in good health.

Many counts were recorded for this clonotype. This sequence joins TRBV28 and TRBJ1-5; the D is unclear. The CDR3 covers 15 residues. Per the germline V gene, CDR1 is MDHEN and CDR2 is SYDVKM. V dropped 6 bases and J dropped 0 bases, with 12 bases sitting between them. Here the CDR3 DNA reads TGTGCCAGCAGAACCCGGTTTGATAGCAATCAGCCCCAGCATTTT. Protein: CASRTRFDSNQPQHF.

In its sample, this clonotype was seen many times. The chain carries TRBV20-1 and TRBJ2-3; TRBD2 agrees at 15 bases. Germline V CDR1 and CDR2: DFQATT, SNEGSKA (reference sequence). J gave up 0 bases and V 7 bases, and 5 bases lay outside the gene matches. CDR3 length equals 16 residues. The CDR3 loop reads CSVGTSGRTSTDTQYF. The CDR3 coding sequence is TGCAGTGTCGGGACTAGCGGGAGGACGAGCACAGATACGCAGTATTTT.

Comments on this clonotype: A much larger clone is a single base away; this may be a read error. The V and J genes are TRBV7-2 and TRBJ2-2; maybe TRBD1 (6 bases). The germline gives CDR1 SGHTA, CDR2 FQGNSA. This CDR3 is 14 amino acids long. Trimming pared 5 bases from V and 5 bases from J, leaving 12 bases between. CDR3 nucleotides: TGTGCCAGCAGCCTACGTCAGGGGACCGGGGAGCTGTTTTTT. It yields the protein CASSLRQGTGELFF.

Concerning this clonotype itself: The germline gene is not matched at one end of the junction; a read error may be the cause. The chain couples TRBV28 to TRBJ2-5, with D unclear. The CDR3 spans 16 residues. Germline V gene lookup returns CDR1 MDHEN and CDR2 SYDVKM. For the CDR3, the DNA is TGTGTCAGCACCCCACCCCCCGGTCAAGGCCAAGAGACCCAGTACTTC. Residues: CVSTPPPGQGQETQYF.

This clonotype appeared a few times. This chain links TRBV18 with TRBJ2-5; perhaps TRBD1 as D (7 bases). CDR1 and CDR2 from the germline V gene are KGHSH and LQKENI. The CDR3 is 15 amino acids. V was pared by 3 bases and J by 4 bases, with 15 bases between. The CDR3 loop is CASSPMTGRGETQYF. DNA for the CDR3: TGTGCCAGCTCACCCATGACAGGGCGGGGAGAGACCCAGTACTTC.

In its sample, this clonotype was seen many times. V and J are TRBV5-5 and TRBJ1-2; D ambiguous. V dropped 0 bases and J dropped 4 bases, with 22 bases sitting between them. Per germline, CDR1 SGHKS and CDR2 YYEKEE (reference sequence). The CDR3 has 18 amino acids. This CDR3 is CASSLEFMIRQSTYGYTF. The CDR3 bases are TGTGCCAGCAGCTTGGAGTTCATGATTCGGCAGTCGACCTATGGCTACACCTTC.

In its sample, this clonotype was seen many times. The CDR3 region is CSGIDRRYSNQPQHF. The CDR3 DNA follows: TGCAGTGGGATCGACAGGAGGTATAGCAATCAGCCCCAGCATTTT. The chain combines TRBV20-1 with TRBJ1-5, with D possibly matching TRBD1 (6 bases). Per germline, CDR1 DFQATT and CDR2 SNEGSKA (reference sequence). V was pared by 7 bases and J by 0 bases, with 16 bases between. This CDR3 spans 15 amino acids.

In this sample, this clonotype turned up many times. V usage is TRBV20-1 and J usage is TRBJ2-7; 9 bases fit TRBD1. CDR1 is DFQATT and CDR2 is SNEGSKA in the germline V gene (reference sequence). The CDR3 totals 15 residues. J gave up 3 bases and V 6 bases, and 12 bases lay outside the gene matches. As DNA, the CDR3 is TGCAGTGCACCGCCGACAGGGGGTCCGAACTACGAGCAGTACTTC. It specifies CSAPPTGGPNYEQYF.

The rearrangement uses TRBV20-1 and TRBJ1-5; D call uncertain. V gave up 3 bases and J gave up 0 bases, with 15 bases separating them. Germline CDR1 and CDR2: DFQATT and SNEGSKA (reference sequence). CDR3 length equals 16 residues. Here the CDR3 reads CSASQNSAHSNQPQHF. The CDR3 bases are TGCAGTGCTAGCCAAAACTCGGCACATAGCAATCAGCCCCAGCATTTT.

As regards this clonotype: Given a much more abundant clone one base away, this may be a read error. The chain has TRBV6-2 or TRBV6-3 and TRBJ2-5, with TRBD2 matching over 13 bases. The junction had 10 bases not matched to a gene; V was cut back by 5 bases and J by 7 bases. The CDR3 has 16 residues. Germline V gene sequence: CDR1 MNHEY, CDR2 SVGEGT. CDR3 coding DNA: TGTGCCAGCAGTAGGACTAGCGGGAGTTTTAGAGGGACCCAGTACTTC. Translating it yields CASSRTSGSFRGTQYF.

The chain couples TRBV7-3 to TRBJ2-1, with 10 bases aligning to TRBD2. V gave up 5 bases and J gave up 9 bases; unmatched junction bases: 13. Germline V gene lookup returns CDR1 SGHTA and CDR2 FQGTGA. CDR3 length equals 16 residues. The CDR3 reads CASSLSGTSASVEQFF. The CDR3 DNA reads TGTGCCAGCAGCCTGTCCGGGACTAGCGCATCGGTTGAGCAGTTCTTC.

This clonotype was seen repeatedly, ten times or more. The junction departs from germline at one end; a sequencing error may be responsible. This chain connects TRBV6-1 to TRBJ1-5; TRBD1 is a possible D gene (6 bases). CDR1 and CDR2 from the germline V gene are MNHNS and SASEGT. The CDR3 loop spans 15 amino acids. The CDR3 is CANSGAGQQYQPQHF. The CDR3 nucleotides read TGTGCCAACAGTGGGGCCGGACAGCAGTATCAGCCCCAGCATTTT.

This clonotype appeared many times. The chain is built from TRBV7-8 and TRBJ2-4; 8 nucleotides align to TRBD2. CDR1 is SGHVS, CDR2 FQNEAQ, per germline. Trimming took 5 bases from V and 9 from J; bases not matched to a gene: 18. The CDR3 runs 17 residues. CDR3 region: CASSIRAAAGGDFIQYF. The CDR3 bases are TGTGCCAGCAGCATAAGGGCGGCGGCGGGAGGCGATTTCATTCAGTACTTC. The complete variable domain, with remaining parts taken from reference TRBV7-8 and TRBJ2-4, reads GAGVSQSPRYKVAKRGQDVALRCDPISGHVSLFWYQQALGQGPEFLTYFQNEAQLDKSGLPSDRFFAERPEGSVSTLKIQRTQQEDSAVYLCASSIRAAAGGDFIQYFGAGTRLSVL.

This clonotype was observed many times. The gene calls are TRBV29-1 and TRBJ2-5; possible D gene TRBD2, 5 bases. The germline CDR1 and CDR2 sequences are SQVTM and ANQGSEA. V was clipped by 2 bases and J by 0 bases, with 7 bases between them. The CDR3 is 13 residues long. For the CDR3, the DNA is TGCAGCGTTGAACGAGGGTACCAAGAGACCCAGTACTTC. This gives the protein CSVERGYQETQYF. Drawing the rest from reference TRBV29-1 and TRBJ2-5, the complete variable domain is SAVISQKPSRDICQRGTSLTIQCQVDSQVTMMFWYRQQPGQSLTLIATANQGSEATYESGFVIDKFPISRPNLTFSTLTVSNMSPEDSSIYLCSVERGYQETQYFGPGTRLLVL.

The sample holds many counts of this clonotype. This chain uses TRBV6-5 with TRBJ2-7, with D maybe TRBD2 (5 bases). Trimming removed 10 bases at V and 3 bases at J, with 13 bases between. CDR1 and CDR2 (germline): MNHEY, SVGAGI. This CDR3 comprises 12 residues. Here the CDR3 reads CATKARGYEQYF. In DNA, the CDR3 is TGTGCCACCAAGGCCCGGGGCTACGAGCAGTACTTC.

This clonotype was seen repeatedly, ten times or more. This chain uses TRBV28 with TRBJ1-4; no clear D gene. Trimming left V 5 bases short and J 3 bases short, with 13 bases between. The CDR3 sequence is 15 residues long. The V gene's germline CDR1 is MDHEN and CDR2 SYDVKM. CDR3 sequence: CASSAPRAPNEKLFF. CDR3 sequence (DNA): TGTGCCAGCAGTGCCCCGAGGGCCCCTAATGAAAAACTGTTTTTT. Full variable domain (missing parts from reference TRBV28 and TRBJ1-4): DVKVTQSSRYLVKRTGEKVFLECVQDMDHENMFWYRQDPGLGLRLIYFSYDVKMKEKGDIPEGYSVSREKKERFSLILESASTNQTSMYLCASSAPRAPNEKLFFGSGTQLSVL.